This section outlines one T cell receptor beta chain sequence together with its context. What it binds is not known. This specimen comes from a study of beta chain features in type 1 diabetes. TCRB transcripts that were expressed got sequenced, as all of the isolated RNA had been reverse transcribed. Using immunoSEQ multiplex PCR, the repertoire was profiled, and TCRdb retains in-frame clones only, with some absent. The top ten clones hold more than 0.1% of a sample with over 600,000 clones, roughly an eighth of them seen once. Findings and caveats of the study: Short templates might get an advantage during PCR, and this would be equal in patients and controls. TCRB CDR3 length was moderately but significantly reduced in all four CD4+ subsets of Type 1 diabetes patients.

The junction had 5 bases not matched to a gene; V was cut back by 4 bases and J by 0 bases. Germline loops: CDR1 SGHTA, CDR2 FQGNSA. The CDR3 loop spans 15 amino acids. Sorting based on CD45RO/CCR7/CD25/CD127/CD95/CD27 separated CD4+ naive, central memory, regulatory and stem cell-like memory cells. This rearrangement joins TRBV7-2 to TRBJ1-2; 7 bases are shared with TRBD1. Sequenced material: naive CD4+ T cells from blood. The clonotype was recovered from a man younger than 45 with type 1 diabetes. In DNA, the CDR3 is TGTGCCAGCAGCTCCCGGACAGGTTCTAACTATGGCTACACCTTC. The encoded protein is CASSSRTGSNYGYTF. The full variable domain, with the rest looked up from reference TRBV7-2 and TRBJ1-2, is GAGVSQSPSNKVTEKGKDVELRCDPISGHTALYWYRQSLGQGLEFLIYFQGNSAPDKSGLPSDRFSAERTGGSVSTLTIQRTQQEDSAVYLCASSSRTGSNYGYTFGSGTRLTVV.